The entry that follows covers one TCR beta chain sequence. This clone has just a few counts. The antigen it recognizes is unknown. No base quality values were provided; no much bigger clone lies one nucleotide off. The method behind the library was the immunoSEQ multiplex PCR assay. The multiplex PCR relied on a mix of 60 forward primers for TCR Vbeta segments and 13 reverse primers for TCR Jbeta segments. Amplification of the CDR3 region of rearranged TCR beta genes was performed with a multiplex PCR assay on genomic DNA. The Illumina HiSeq System was used to sequence the amplified TCR beta libraries as 87-base-pair reads. The original pipeline was this. Across the 700 or so repertoires, a later analysis counted about 81 million unique TCR beta chains, approximately 10 million of which were shared by at least two donors. Raw reads were error-corrected and collapsed into unique sequences with a nearest-neighbor algorithm that merged closely related sequences to remove PCR and sequencing errors. To assign V, D and J gene segments, CDR3 sequences were aligned to IMGT reference sequences. For a sequence to be retained, at least a six-nucleotide match to both a V gene segment and a J gene segment was required. Rearrangements were called productive when the CDR3 lacked stop codons and stayed in frame with V and J; all others were non-productive. CDR3 was defined according to IMGT convention as the region running from the second conserved V-encoded cysteine to the conserved J-encoded phenylalanine. The earlier analysis of about 620 of the donors excluded sequences that lacked an unambiguous match to a single V gene segment. An earlier analysis of a few hundred of the donors called V segments functional above 56.7% productive rearrangements and segregating when the between-donor standard deviation exceeded 5%. A statistical classification framework was built to diagnose cytomegalovirus status from the catalog of TCR beta chain sequences. V and J gene assignment, in a later analysis, came from comparing TCR nucleotide sequences with IMGT/GENE-DB human TR gene sequences. A later analysis assigned CDR3 sequences and most-parsimonious VDJ recombination scenarios with the TCRdist pipeline. In a later analysis, every TCR beta chain was defined by the combination of its CDR3 amino acid sequence and its V-gene family, and reads without a unique V-gene family were dropped. A later analysis removed 500 to 650 highly shared, low-generation-probability nucleotide sequences to deal with suspected cross-contamination and a sequencing artifact. In a later analysis, a clonal expansion index for each public chain was calculated from normalized within-repertoire ranks of inferred template counts. Generation probabilities in a later analysis came from a VDJ recombination model fitted to out-of-frame rearrangements, and those results were checked against IGoR. A later analysis scored TCR-TCR, TCR-HLA and TCR-CMV co-occurrence with hypergeometric tests, applying a repertoire-size bias correction to TCR pairs. A later analysis estimated false discovery rates by permuting HLA or CMV assignments 20 times. In a later analysis, co-occurring TCRs were grouped with DBSCAN, and TCRdist sequence similarity was added when clustering was performed within HLA-allele-positive subsets. Co-occurrence clustering excluded repertoires with fewer than 30,000 or more than 120,000 public chains, plus five with anomalous nucleotide sharing. TCRdb stores this immuneACCESS table with in-frame sequences only. Part of the clones is absent; in the studies checked, under half of the shortfall reflects unresolved V genes, and no reason is known for the rest. That table gives V, J and clone size, and the DNA gave D and trimming. The sample table holds approximately 160,000 clones, of which 55% to 80% were seen once. Around 4.3% of the sample is in the top ten clones.

The record originates from a study of cytomegalovirus exposure and HLA in healthy donors (dated by TCRdb to about 2017). Regarding the research as a whole: According to an earlier analysis of 587 of the donors, some 180 million T cells yielded approximately 120 million unique TCR beta sequences and around 280 Gb of sequence data. Genome-wide SNP genotypes for about 60% of the 666 donors were used in a later genetic analysis, which treated that subset as a discovery cohort. Donor age, sex, ethnicity and CMV serostatus were compiled together with the repertoire data. In a later analysis, previously published TCR beta repertoires from 550 to 700 donors were re-analyzed and high-resolution HLA genotyping was added so that TCR occurrence patterns could be studied. Of the 300 to 450 genotyped donors, 65% to 90% were placed in the genetic ancestry cluster associated with self-reported Caucasian donors. All discovery cohort repertoires had been generated on a single sequencing platform. HLA typing covered class I and class II loci at four-digit resolution. The study aimed to test whether cataloging public T cell receptors could reveal signatures of past pathogen exposure. Besides the first cohort of 500 to 700 subjects, a separate validation cohort made up of roughly 120 different subjects was used. The number of typed donors differed by locus: about 629-640 for A, B, C, DRB1 and DQB1; approximately 540 for DQA1; 606 for DPA1; and some 470 for DPB1. Using immunosequencing, the study profiled T cell repertoires from 666 subjects and related those repertoires to cytomegalovirus serostatus. In the later analysis, no new phenotypic data were used to find candidate immune exposures; instead, reliance was placed on TCR beta sequences and their occurrence across donors. To predict cytomegalovirus infection status, the study brought together high-throughput TCR immunosequencing, statistical association of individual TCRs with disease status, and machine learning. Around 320 gigabases of sequencing data and approximately 80 million unique TCR sequences were included in an early release covering around 650 HLA-typed donors. To decide whether each TCR beta V gene segment behaved as functional or pseudogenic, an earlier analysis of fewer than 750 of the donors relied on high-throughput TCR beta sequencing. On average, about 200,000 unique TCR beta nucleotide sequences were sequenced per donor among about 400 genotyped donors of the cohort, with roughly a sixth of those sequences being non-productive. Several DR-DQ haplotypes were handled as single units for association and clustering because linkage in the cohort was strong.

The cohort consisted of 600 or so healthy bone marrow donors. At the time of sampling, all cohort members were nominally healthy, though unrecorded immune exposures were likely present. The donor was CMV seropositive and belonged to the group of 250 to 350 seropositive cohort members. A peripheral blood sample was collected from each donor, and TCR beta sequencing was performed on peripheral blood mononuclear cells. The Qiagen DNeasy Blood Extraction Kit was used to extract genomic DNA from the blood cell samples. The germline V gene encodes CDR1 LNHDA and CDR2 SQIVND (reference sequence). Measured from the cysteine to the phenylalanine, the CDR3 is 14 residues long. CDR3 DNA is the only sequence kept; it has 42 bases, read in frame from the first base. V and J are trimmed by 3 bases and 4 bases, and the gene matches miss 3 bases of the junction. General study outcomes and caveats: A further reported finding was that TCR beta sequences accurately predicted the HLA-A and HLA-B alleles for most subjects in the first cohort. In a later analysis, several top co-occurrence clusters were reported to appear linked to parvovirus B19, influenza, CMV and Epstein-Barr virus. The presence/absence analyses assumed that sequencing depth was roughly uniform across donors, and that assumption may not be true. A few of the identified cytomegalovirus-associated TCR beta chains were confirmed in vitro to be specific for cytomegalovirus antigens. V-gene and J-gene trimming of TCR beta chains was associated with a missense DCLRE1C variant in a later genetic analysis, and the association was replicated in an independent cohort. Most TCR sequences were observed very rarely across donors, whereas some public TCRs were present in many individuals. It was suggested by the authors that the approach could potentially be generalized to other disease states and immunological phenotypes. In a later analysis, HLA-associated TCR beta chains showed more clonal expansion and lower generation probabilities than non-associated chains that were equally common. The 87-base-pair reads could not distinguish some IMGT-functional V segments, including TRBV6-2 and TRBV6-3, so those segments were excluded. A later analysis associated 15,000 to 20,000 TCR beta sequences with specific HLA alleles at a false discovery rate of 0.05. Strong co-occurrence of HLA alleles, especially DR and DQ, made assigning TCR associations to individual alleles difficult. Most CMV-associated TCR beta chains appeared to be HLA-restricted in a later analysis, and the HLA associations seemed to be driven largely by CMV exposure. Only TCR beta chains were sequenced in this cohort, and the absence of alpha or paired-chain data limited detectable features. Linkage disequilibrium might explain the correlated functional status among segregating V segments, but an unknown experimental factor could not be excluded. Because counts were too low, 15 or so rarely observed V segments, including chromosome 9 orphons, were excluded from the earlier analysis of roughly 580 of the donors. A group of highly shared sequence variants was considered likely to be a technical artifact of the sequencing pipeline. In the study, about 150 TCR beta chains were listed as associated with cytomegalovirus. Compared with the roughly 710-donor mean, donors in an Asian-associated ancestry cluster had fewer N-insertions in productive TCRs, according to a later genetic analysis. A later analysis found that TCR association rates varied across HLA loci, with DRB1 alleles showing the most associated TCRs and HLA-C alleles the fewest. HLA typing was unavailable for some donors at each locus, so association tests used only the typed subset. An earlier analysis of approximately 530 of the donors showed that most TCR beta V segments appeared in productive rearrangements either about 87% or about 30% of the time, which broadly matched IMGT annotations. The classifier was reported to diagnose cytomegalovirus status with high specificity and sensitivity in both the original and validation cohorts. For the cohort, immune exposure information was limited to CMV serostatus.

Input material: PBMCs. This chain is built from TRBV19 and TRBJ2-7; 10 bases in between match TRBD2. This TCR was sampled from a woman aged 18-30 years in good health and CMV-seropositive. Read as DNA, the sequence is TGTGCCAGTAGTATCGCTAGCGGGAGTTACGAGCAGTACTTC. Translated, this is CASSIASGSYEQYF.